This TCR beta chain was identified in a study of blood T cells in healthy people across ages. Overall study: Per every two T cells, about one barcoded beta molecule was captured by template switching.

The germline V gene encodes CDR1 SEHNR and CDR2 FQNEAQ (reference sequence). This CDR3 comprises 18 residues. For every donor, a draw yielded around 9.4 milliliters of peripheral blood. A second about 7 to 11 cycle PCR used barcoded and J-beta primers. Each single sample gave us at least 3 million CDR3-containing paired-end reads. A single record per CDR3 protein comes from TCRdb applying MiXCR to the 5' RACE reads. Of some 880,000 distinct CDR3 sequences in the sample, around 36% are singletons; the top ten hold 10% to 15%. The sequencing input was blood. This clonotype was sampled from a man younger than 35 in good health. The rearrangement uses TRBV7-9 and TRBJ2-1; TRBD2 agrees at 10 bases. The tail of the sequence fits TRBJ2-7 better, so the J call may be wrong. The DNA for the CDR3 is TGTGCCAGCAGCTTCCCTAGCGGGGGAGAAAGCTCCTACAATGAGCAGTACTTC. Its translation: CASSFPSGGESSYNEQYF.